The 10 T cell receptor beta chains below come from one sample, sequenced in a study of memory CD4+ T cells and cytomegalovirus serostatus. The repertoire was sequenced with immunoSEQ multiplex PCR; TCRdb's copy has only in-frame clones and lacks some. The sample consists of some 47,000 clones, just under 80% of them appearing once. The sort gate was single viable CD3+CD4+CD8-CD45RO+ cells for memory CD4+ T cells. The source material was memory CD4+ T cells from blood. These receptors were collected from an adult in good health and CMV-seronegative.

The rearrangement links TRBV5-1 to TRBJ2-3; D remains ambiguous. Trimming left V 4 bases short and J 4 bases short, with 13 bases between. The CDR3 runs 14 residues. CDR1 and CDR2 (germline): SGHRS, YFSETQ. DNA for the CDR3: TGCGCCAGCAGCCCGGCCCATGGGCCAGATACGCAGTATTTT. This sequence encodes CASSPAHGPDTQYF.

This clone was counted between two and nine times. The J gene is TRBJ2-2, the V gene TRBV11-3; TRBD2 matches at 7 bases. The germline V gene has CDR1 SGHNT and CDR2 YENEEA. This CDR3 is built from 17 residues. The V segment lost 3 bases and the J segment 4 bases; nucleotides outside the gene matches: 11. In DNA form, the CDR3 reads TGTGCCAGCAGCTTGGACGACTGGCGGGGGTTCACCGGGGAGCTGTTTTTT. It encodes CASSLDDWRGFTGELFF.

The V and J genes are TRBV6-1 and TRBJ2-7; 13 bases are a match to TRBD2. The V gene's germline CDR1 is MNHNS and CDR2 SASEGT. Trimming at V came to 5 bases and at J to 5 bases, leaving 6 bases not matched to a gene. This CDR3 spans 15 amino acids. CDR3 amino acids: CASSPTSGGAHEQYF. Written as DNA, the CDR3 is TGTGCCAGCAGTCCTACTAGCGGGGGGGCCCACGAGCAGTACTTC.

This clone was detected only once. The chain carries TRBV2 and TRBJ2-5; TRBD1 agrees at 7 bases. V trimming: 7 bases; J trimming: 0 bases; junction bases outside the gene matches: 5. Germline values: CDR1 SNHLY, CDR2 FYNNEI. This CDR3 has 14 amino acids. This CDR3 is CASTMTGNQETQYF. DNA for the CDR3: TGTGCCAGCACGATGACAGGGAACCAAGAGACCCAGTACTTC.

The V gene is TRBV4-1, the J gene TRBJ2-1; TRBD2 matches 8 bases. The V and J ends lost 1 base and 2 bases, in that order; junction bases with no gene match: 1. Per the germline V gene, CDR1 is MGHRA and CDR2 is YSYEKL. This CDR3 contains 15 residues. CDR3 sequence reads: CASSQAGGTYNEQFF. CDR3 DNA sequence: TGCGCCAGCAGCCAAGCGGGGGGGACCTACAATGAGCAGTTCTTC.

V usage is TRBV30 and J usage is TRBJ1-2; D might be TRBD1 (6 bases). The CDR3 sequence is 15 residues long. Trimming removed 3 bases at V and 8 bases at J, with 22 bases between. Germline V gives CDR1 GTSNPN, CDR2 SVGIG (reference sequence). The CDR3: CAWSHSTGGGWGYTF. CDR3 in DNA: TGTGCCTGGAGCCACTCAACGGGGGGGGGCTGGGGCTACACCTTC.

This chain uses TRBV6-4 with TRBJ1-1; TRBD1 is a possible D gene (6 bases). V was shortened by 6 bases and J by 4 bases, with 15 bases between the two germline ends. CDR3 size: 14 residues. In germline, CDR1 is MRHNA, CDR2 SNTAGT. Written as DNA, the CDR3 is TGTGCCAGCAGACAGGGTACTTCAGCCACTGAAGCTTTCTTT. Protein product: CASRQGTSATEAFF.

A single count supports this clone. This chain connects TRBV7-7 to TRBJ2-3; the D gene is possibly TRBD2 (5 bases). Trimming took 0 bases from V and 4 from J, leaving 17 bases between them. Germline V gene lookup returns CDR1 SSHAT and CDR2 FNYEAQ (reference sequence). This CDR3 region has 17 residues. Here the CDR3 reads CASSLARPRADADTQYF. The DNA of the CDR3 is TGTGCCAGCAGCTTAGCGCGTCCGCGGGCGGACGCAGATACGCAGTATTTT.

The J gene is TRBJ2-1, the V gene TRBV28; 11 bases line up with TRBD1. The CDR3 has 19 amino acids. Germline CDR1 and CDR2: MDHEN and SYDVKM. After removal of 5 bases from V and 5 bases from J, the junction contained 17 bases not matched to a gene. The CDR3 coding sequence is TGTGCCAGCAGTCTCCAGGACAGGGGGCGCGTTTATGCCCACAATGAGCAGTTCTTC. Translated: CASSLQDRGRVYAHNEQFF. Full variable domain (missing parts from reference TRBV28 and TRBJ2-1): DVKVTQSSRYLVKRTGEKVFLECVQDMDHENMFWYRQDPGLGLRLIYFSYDVKMKEKGDIPEGYSVSREKKERFSLILESASTNQTSMYLCASSLQDRGRVYAHNEQFFGPGTRLTVL.

This clone was seen only once. The chain links TRBV10-3 to TRBJ2-5; D is undetermined. The J call could be wrong; TRBJ2-7 is a better fit for the DNA end. The V gene's germline CDR1 is ENHRY and CDR2 SYGVKD. The CDR3 loop spans 14 amino acids. CDR3 coding DNA: TGTGCCATCAGGCCTGCTAAAGGTGGTTACGAGCAGTACTTC. This codes for CAIRPAKGGYEQYF.